Listed below are T cell receptor beta chains from one sample, sequenced in a study of naive and memory T cell subsets. One entry per CDR3 protein, called by TCRdb with MiXCR from the 5' RACE reads. The data show tens of thousands of distinct CDR3 sequences, about 4.4% seen once. These receptors all come from a female donor in good health. CDR3s include the opening cysteine and the closing phenylalanine or tryptophan. A D gene is named only where the DNA matches it firmly. Some rows have no size entry. The others give once, few or many, or a class for an expanded clone.

CSVEDHATGGYEQYF TGCAGCGTTGAAGATCATGCGACAGGGGGCTACGAGCAGTACTTC TRBV29-1 TRBD1 many TRBJ2-7
CASTGRTAYGYTF TGTGCCAGCACCGGACGGACCGCCTATGGCTACACCTTC TRBV28 - many TRBJ1-2
CASSFRDTDYTIYF TGTGCCAGCAGCTTCCGGGACACCGACTACACCATATATTTT TRBV7-6 - many TRBJ1-3
CASSSYSYGYTF TGTGCCAGCAGCTCTTACAGCTATGGCTACACCTTC TRBV7-8 - many TRBJ1-2
CASRSSVSSYSGYQETQYF TGTGCCAGCAGGTCCTCCGTATCATCTTATAGCGGGTACCAAGAGACCCAGTACTTC TRBV28 TRBD2 many TRBJ2-5
CASSQALDKQKFF TGTGCCAGCAGCCAAGCTTTAGACAAGCAGAAGTTCTTC TRBV4-2 - many TRBJ2-1
CASSYPRNLASSYNEQFF TGTGCCAGCAGTTACCCAAGGAATCTAGCGAGCTCCTACAATGAGCAGTTCTTC TRBV6-6 - many TRBJ2-1
CASSLNPAQETQYF TGTGCCAGCAGCTTAAATCCGGCCCAAGAGACCCAGTACTTC TRBV7-2 - few TRBJ2-5
CASSLKIPSHSGANVLTF TGTGCCAGCAGCTTAAAGATACCCTCCCACTCTGGGGCCAACGTCCTGACTTTC TRBV7-2 - many TRBJ2-6
CASSYLCKDEQYF TGTGCCAGCAGTTACTTATGCAAGGACGAGCAGTACTTC TRBV6-6 - - TRBJ2-7
CSAPPGSTDTQYF TGCAGTGCCCCTCCCGGTAGCACAGATACGCAGTATTTT TRBV20-1 - - TRBJ2-3
CSVEGREGLHF TGCAGCGTTGAGGGCAGAGAAGGCCTCCACTTT TRBV29-1 - many TRBJ1-6
CASSPGTRTDTQYF TGTGCCAGCAGCCCCGGGACTCGCACAGATACGCAGTATTTT TRBV7-9 - many TRBJ2-3
CASRERQTNEQFF TGTGCCAGCAGGGAAAGACAGACCAATGAGCAGTTCTTC TRBV2 - many TRBJ2-1
CASKSGVTTNEKLFF TGTGCCAGCAAGAGCGGGGTGACAACTAATGAAAAACTGTTTTTT TRBV28 - - TRBJ1-4
CASSPRGTGLLEQFF TGTGCCAGCAGCCCCCGCGGGACAGGGCTTCTGGAGCAGTTCTTC TRBV7-9 TRBD1 many TRBJ2-1
CSAGDWSDTQYF TGCAGTGCTGGGGACTGGTCAGATACGCAGTATTTT TRBV20-1 - - TRBJ2-3
CASSYSGGQGDQPQHF TGTGCCAGCAGTTACTCCGGTGGGCAGGGGGATCAGCCCCAGCATTTT TRBV6-6 TRBD1 many TRBJ1-5
CASTPAASWQPQHF TGTGCCAGCACCCCTGCGGCGAGTTGGCAGCCCCAGCATTTT TRBV28 - many TRBJ1-5
CASSRLAGGSDTQYF TGTGCCAGCAGCCGCCTAGCGGGAGGGTCAGATACGCAGTATTTT TRBV7-3 TRBD2 many TRBJ2-3
CASSFLTGPTYEQYF TGCGCCAGCAGCTTCCTAACAGGGCCAACCTACGAGCAGTACTTC TRBV5-1 - many TRBJ2-7
CARSKDRGRGIHEQYF TGTGCCAGAAGTAAAGACCGGGGCCGAGGGATCCACGAGCAGTACTTC TRBV27 - - TRBJ2-7
CAISLTSAGGNYNEQFF TGTGCCATCAGTCTTACCTCTGCAGGGGGAAACTACAATGAGCAGTTCTTC TRBV10-3 TRBD1 many TRBJ2-1
CASRACTDTQYF TGTGCCAGCCGTGCTTGCACAGATACGCAGTATTTT TRBV5-6 - - TRBJ2-3
CASSFTLAGVDEQFF TGTGCCAGCAGTTTCACACTAGCGGGAGTGGATGAGCAGTTCTTC TRBV6-5 TRBD2 many TRBJ2-1
CSAEGDRGTYEQYF TGCAGTGCTGAAGGGGACAGGGGAACCTACGAGCAGTACTTC TRBV20-1 TRBD1 - TRBJ2-7
CSARDREQYF TGCAGTGCTAGAGATCGCGAGCAGTACTTC TRBV20-1 - many TRBJ2-7
CSAKKLTNYGYTF TGCAGTGCGAAGAAGCTAACTAACTATGGCTACACCTTC TRBV20-1 - many TRBJ1-2
CASSLLNTGELFF TGTGCCAGCAGTTTATTAAACACCGGGGAGCTGTTTTTT TRBV27 - many TRBJ2-2
CASRDRANHEQYF TGTGCCAGCAGGGACAGGGCTAACCACGAGCAGTACTTC TRBV27 TRBD1 many TRBJ2-7
CASSFPSGDRYYEQYF TGTGCCAGCAGTTTCCCCAGCGGGGACAGGTACTACGAGCAGTACTTC TRBV6-2/TRBV6-3 - few TRBJ2-7
CSASTGFLPRTDTQYF TGCAGTGCTAGCACGGGTTTCTTACCTCGCACAGATACGCAGTATTTT TRBV20-1 - few TRBJ2-3
CASRQDRGGEQFF TGTGCCAGCAGGCAGGACAGGGGGGGTGAGCAGTTCTTC TRBV4-2 TRBD1 - TRBJ2-1
CASRRDTGNSGANVLTF TGTGCCAGCAGACGTGATACAGGGAACTCTGGGGCCAACGTCCTGACTTTC TRBV12-3/TRBV12-4 - many TRBJ2-6
CASSPPDYEQYF TGTGCCAGCAGCCCCCCCGACTACGAGCAGTACTTC TRBV7-2 - many TRBJ2-7
CASSSITSTDTQYF TGCGCCAGCAGCTCGATCACATCCACAGATACGCAGTATTTT TRBV5-1 - many TRBJ2-3
CASVRQGPEKLFF TGTGCCAGCGTAAGACAGGGCCCTGAAAAACTGTTTTTT TRBV6-1 TRBD1 many TRBJ1-4
CASSSHYEQYF TGTGCCAGCAGTTCCCACTACGAGCAGTACTTC TRBV27 - many TRBJ2-7
CSAQRGADTQYF TGCAGTGCCCAAAGGGGTGCAGATACGCAGTATTTT TRBV20-1 - many TRBJ2-3
CASSLPLRASGLYNEQFF TGTGCCAGCAGTTTACCCCTTCGGGCTAGCGGGCTCTACAATGAGCAGTTCTTC TRBV28 TRBD2 many TRBJ2-1
CASSLSSGTTDTQYF TGTGCTAGCAGCTTGTCTAGCGGAACCACAGATACGCAGTATTTT TRBV7-7 TRBD2 many TRBJ2-3
CASSPQELNTEAFF TGTGCCAGCTCACCGCAGGAATTGAACACTGAAGCTTTCTTT TRBV18 - many TRBJ1-1
CSVEGVSYEQYF TGCAGCGTTGAAGGGGTTTCCTACGAGCAGTACTTC TRBV29-1 - many TRBJ2-7
CASSFGDRSYNEQFF TGTGCCAGCAGCTTTGGGGACAGGTCCTACAATGAGCAGTTCTTC TRBV7-9 TRBD1 many TRBJ2-1
CASSTGGVAKNIQYF TGTGCCAGCAGTACAGGGGGGGTGGCCAAAAACATTCAGTACTTC TRBV28 - many TRBJ2-4
CASSSTSGRAKNIQYF TGTGCCAGCAGTAGTACTAGCGGGAGGGCCAAAAACATTCAGTACTTC TRBV6-6 TRBD2 many TRBJ2-4
CAISEYGYNEQFF TGTGCCATCAGTGAGTACGGGTACAATGAGCAGTTCTTC TRBV10-3 - many TRBJ2-1
CASSLTRTSGRGTDTQYF TGCGCCAGCAGCTTGACAAGGACTAGCGGGAGGGGCACAGATACGCAGTATTTT TRBV5-1 TRBD2 few TRBJ2-3
CSARDCIGTQYF TGCAGTGCTAGAGATTGTATTGGGACCCAGTACTTC TRBV20-1 - - TRBJ2-5
CSTQEGVRRQYF TGCAGTACCCAGGAAGGGGTGAGGCGGCAGTACTTC TRBV20-1 - many TRBJ2-7
CASSYGGRNTEAFF TGTGCCAGCAGTTACGGCGGGAGGAACACTGAAGCTTTCTTT TRBV6-5 - few TRBJ1-1
CASSLGSGRDEQFF TGTGCTAGCAGCTTAGGGAGCGGGAGGGATGAGCAGTTCTTC TRBV7-7 TRBD2 few TRBJ2-1
CASSPRTGGKYEQYF TGTGCCAGCAGTCCCCGGACAGGGGGCAAGTACGAGCAGTACTTC TRBV6-5 TRBD1 many TRBJ2-7
CASSFSGSPVGTQYF TGTGCCAGCAGTTTTAGCGGGTCCCCCGTAGGGACCCAGTACTTC TRBV27 TRBD2 many TRBJ2-5
CASSFIQETQYF TGTGCCAGCAGCTTTATCCAAGAGACCCAGTACTTC TRBV7-6 - many TRBJ2-5
CSVRLRRSGTDTQYF TGCAGCGTCCGATTGAGGCGGTCCGGCACAGATACGCAGTATTTT TRBV29-1 - many TRBJ2-3
CSVSTSGSTDTQYF TGCAGCGTATCGACTAGCGGGAGCACAGATACGCAGTATTTT TRBV29-1 TRBD2 many TRBJ2-3